This T cell receptor (beta chain) derives from a study of T cells of healthy individuals. In TCRdb, the 5' RACE reads were re-called with MiXCR into one record per CDR3 protein. Of approximately 52,000 distinct CDR3 sequences in the sample, over 12% were seen once. V was clipped by 5 bases and J by 3 bases; unmatched bases: 2. The CDR3 has 13 amino acids. Germline V lookup: CDR1 SGHTA, CDR2 FQGNSA. The rearrangement links TRBV7-2 to TRBJ2-3; 7 bases line up with TRBD1. The clonotype originates from a human donor in good health. The CDR3, as DNA: TGTGCCAGCAGCCCGGGACAGACAGATACGCAGTATTTT. As protein: CASSPGQTDTQYF.